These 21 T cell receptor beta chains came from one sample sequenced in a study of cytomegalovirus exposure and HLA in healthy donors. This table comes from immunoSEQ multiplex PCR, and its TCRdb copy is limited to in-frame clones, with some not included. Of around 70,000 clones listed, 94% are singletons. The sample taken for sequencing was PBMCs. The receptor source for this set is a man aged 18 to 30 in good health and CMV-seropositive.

DNA for the CDR3: TGCGCCAGCAGCCCTACAGACGGGAGGGAGCAGTTCTTC. This gives the protein CASSPTDGREQFF. This chain connects TRBV4-1 to TRBJ2-1; 7 nucleotides line up with TRBD2. The CDR3 loop spans 13 amino acids. Losses at the gene ends were 4 bases for V and 10 bases for J; bases not matched to a gene: 7. Germline V CDR1 and CDR2: MGHRA, YSYEKL.

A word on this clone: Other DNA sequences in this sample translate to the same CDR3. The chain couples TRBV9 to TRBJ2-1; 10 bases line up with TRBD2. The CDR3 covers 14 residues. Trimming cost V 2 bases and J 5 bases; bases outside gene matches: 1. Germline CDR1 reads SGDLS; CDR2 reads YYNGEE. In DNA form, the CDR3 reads TGTGCCAGCAGCGTGGGACTAGCGAACAATGAGCAGTTCTTC. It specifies CASSVGLANNEQFF.

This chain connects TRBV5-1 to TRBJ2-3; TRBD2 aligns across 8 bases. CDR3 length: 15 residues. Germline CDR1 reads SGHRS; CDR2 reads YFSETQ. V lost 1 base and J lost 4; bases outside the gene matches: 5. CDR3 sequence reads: CASSLLSGRADTQYF. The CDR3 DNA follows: TGCGCCAGCAGCTTGTTGAGCGGGAGAGCAGATACGCAGTATTTT. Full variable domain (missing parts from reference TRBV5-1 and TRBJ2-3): KAGVTQTPRYLIKTRGQQVTLSCSPISGHRSVSWYQQTPGQGLQFLFEYFSETQRNKGNFPGRFSGRQFSNSRSEMNVSTLELGDSALYLCASSLLSGRADTQYFGPGTRLTVL.

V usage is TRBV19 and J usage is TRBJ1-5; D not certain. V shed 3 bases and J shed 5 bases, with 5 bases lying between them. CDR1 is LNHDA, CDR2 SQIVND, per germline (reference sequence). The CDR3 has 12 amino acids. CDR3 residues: CASSMSDQPQHF. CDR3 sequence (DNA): TGTGCCAGTAGTATGAGTGATCAGCCCCAGCATTTT.

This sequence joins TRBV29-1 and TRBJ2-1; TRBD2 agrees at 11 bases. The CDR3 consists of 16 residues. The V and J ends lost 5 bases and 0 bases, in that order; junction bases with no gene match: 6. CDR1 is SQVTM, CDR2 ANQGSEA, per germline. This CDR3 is CSVFRLAGTSYNEQFF. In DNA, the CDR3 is TGCAGCGTTTTCCGACTAGCGGGGACCTCCTACAATGAGCAGTTCTTC.

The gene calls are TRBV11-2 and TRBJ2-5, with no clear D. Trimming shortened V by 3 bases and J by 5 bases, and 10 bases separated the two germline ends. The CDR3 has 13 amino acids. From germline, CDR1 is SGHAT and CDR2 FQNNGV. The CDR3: CASSFELGETQYF. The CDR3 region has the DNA TGTGCCAGCAGCTTTGAATTGGGCGAGACCCAGTACTTC.

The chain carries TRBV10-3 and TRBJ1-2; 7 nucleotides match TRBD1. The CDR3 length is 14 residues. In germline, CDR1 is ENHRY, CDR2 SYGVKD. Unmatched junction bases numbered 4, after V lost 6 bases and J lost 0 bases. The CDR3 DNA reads TGTGCCATCAGGCCGGGACAGCCTAACTATGGCTACACCTTC. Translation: CAIRPGQPNYGYTF.

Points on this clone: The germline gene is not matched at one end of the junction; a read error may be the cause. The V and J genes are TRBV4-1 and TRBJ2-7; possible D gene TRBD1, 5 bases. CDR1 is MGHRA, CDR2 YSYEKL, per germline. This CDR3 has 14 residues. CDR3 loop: CASSHNPDILPRDF. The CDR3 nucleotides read TGCGCCAGCAGCCACAATCCGGACATTCTTCCCCGGGACTTC.

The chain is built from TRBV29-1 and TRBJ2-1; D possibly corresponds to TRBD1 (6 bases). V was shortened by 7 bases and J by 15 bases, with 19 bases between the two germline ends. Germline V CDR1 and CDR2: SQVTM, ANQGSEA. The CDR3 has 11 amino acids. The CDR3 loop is CSAAGPGHWFF. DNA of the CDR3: TGCAGCGCCGCCGGTCCGGGACATTGGTTCTTC.

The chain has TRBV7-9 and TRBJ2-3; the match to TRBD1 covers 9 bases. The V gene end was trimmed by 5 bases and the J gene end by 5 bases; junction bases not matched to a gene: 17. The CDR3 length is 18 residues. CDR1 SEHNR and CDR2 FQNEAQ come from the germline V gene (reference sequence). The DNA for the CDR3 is TGTGCCAGCAGCAGTCCTGAACCGGGACAGGGTGATGAAGATACGCAGTATTTT. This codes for CASSSPEPGQGDEDTQYF.

Here the CDR3 DNA reads TGTGCCAGCAGCTTTGGGGGGTACAATGAGCAGTTCTTC. Protein: CASSFGGYNEQFF. The chain links TRBV13 to TRBJ2-1; maybe TRBD2 (6 bases). The V gene's germline CDR1 is PRHDT and CDR2 FYEKMQ (reference sequence). The germline V and J ends were trimmed by 3 bases and 4 bases, with 7 bases remaining between them. The CDR3 spans 13 residues.

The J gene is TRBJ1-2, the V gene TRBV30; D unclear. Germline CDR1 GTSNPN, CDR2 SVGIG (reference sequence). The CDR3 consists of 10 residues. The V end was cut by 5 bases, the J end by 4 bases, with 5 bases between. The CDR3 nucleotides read TGTGCCTGGGTGAGCTATGGCTACACCTTC. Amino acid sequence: CAWVSYGYTF.

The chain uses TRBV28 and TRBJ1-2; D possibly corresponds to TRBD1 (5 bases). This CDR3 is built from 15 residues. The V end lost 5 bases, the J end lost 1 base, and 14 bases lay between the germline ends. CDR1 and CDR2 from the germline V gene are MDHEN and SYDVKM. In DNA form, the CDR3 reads TGTGCCAGCAGTCTTACCTACAGGAATAACTATGGCTACACCTTC. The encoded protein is CASSLTYRNNYGYTF.

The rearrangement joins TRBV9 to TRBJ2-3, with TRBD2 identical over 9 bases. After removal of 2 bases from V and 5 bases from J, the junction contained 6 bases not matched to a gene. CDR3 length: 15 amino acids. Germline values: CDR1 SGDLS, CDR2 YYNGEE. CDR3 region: CASSVGGLAGDTQYF. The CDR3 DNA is TGTGCCAGCAGCGTGGGGGGACTAGCCGGAGATACGCAGTATTTT.

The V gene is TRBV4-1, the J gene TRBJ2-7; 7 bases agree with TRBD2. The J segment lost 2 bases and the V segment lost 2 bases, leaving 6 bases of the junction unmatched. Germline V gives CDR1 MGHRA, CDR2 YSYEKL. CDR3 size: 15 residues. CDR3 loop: CASSQSPSGTYEQYF. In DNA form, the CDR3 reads TGCGCCAGCAGCCAATCCCCTAGCGGCACCTACGAGCAGTACTTC.

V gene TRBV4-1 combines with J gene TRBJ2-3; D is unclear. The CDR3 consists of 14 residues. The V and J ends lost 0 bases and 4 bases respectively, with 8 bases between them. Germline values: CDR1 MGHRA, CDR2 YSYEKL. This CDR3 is CASSQERRADTQYF. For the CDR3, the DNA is TGCGCCAGCAGCCAAGAGAGAAGAGCAGATACGCAGTATTTT.

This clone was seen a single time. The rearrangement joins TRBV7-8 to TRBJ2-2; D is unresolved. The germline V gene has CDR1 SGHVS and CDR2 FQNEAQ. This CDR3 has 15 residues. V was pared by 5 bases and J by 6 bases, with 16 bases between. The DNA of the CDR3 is TGTGCCAGCAGCCCCGCCCCCAGTTCACCCGGGGAGCTGTTTTTT. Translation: CASSPAPSSPGELFF. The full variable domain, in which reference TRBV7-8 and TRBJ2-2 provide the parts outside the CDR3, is GAGVSQSPRYKVAKRGQDVALRCDPISGHVSLFWYQQALGQGPEFLTYFQNEAQLDKSGLPSDRFFAERPEGSVSTLKIQRTQQEDSAVYLCASSPAPSSPGELFFGEGSRLTVL.

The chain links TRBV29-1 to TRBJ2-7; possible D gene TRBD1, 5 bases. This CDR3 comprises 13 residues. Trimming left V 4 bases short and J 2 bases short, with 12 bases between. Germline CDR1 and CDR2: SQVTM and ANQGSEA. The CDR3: CSVVPRGTYEQYF. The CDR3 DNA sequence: TGCAGCGTTGTACCTAGGGGAACCTACGAGCAGTACTTC.

This CDR3 reads CASSMAGPGPQHF. The CDR3 coding sequence is TGTGCCAGTAGTATGGCAGGCCCTGGGCCCCAGCATTTT. This chain links TRBV19 with TRBJ1-5; D not certain. CDR1 is LNHDA and CDR2 is SQIVND in the germline V gene (reference sequence). This CDR3 comprises 13 residues. Trimming removed 3 bases from V and 9 bases from J, with 12 bases in between.

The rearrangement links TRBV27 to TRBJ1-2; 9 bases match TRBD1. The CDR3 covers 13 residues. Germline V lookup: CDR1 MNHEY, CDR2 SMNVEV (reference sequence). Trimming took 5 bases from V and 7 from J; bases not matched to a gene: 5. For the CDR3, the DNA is TGTGCCAGCAGTAACACAGGGGGCGGTGGCTACACCTTC. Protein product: CASSNTGGGGYTF.

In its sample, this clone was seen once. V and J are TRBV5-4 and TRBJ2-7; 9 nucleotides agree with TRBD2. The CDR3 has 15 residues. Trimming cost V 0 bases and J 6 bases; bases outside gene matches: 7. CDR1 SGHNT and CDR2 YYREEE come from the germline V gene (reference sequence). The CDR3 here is CASSLGVAGVSEQYF. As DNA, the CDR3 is TGTGCCAGCAGCTTGGGGGTAGCGGGAGTTTCCGAGCAGTACTTC.